What follows are 23 T cell receptor beta chains derived from one specimen sequenced in a study of T cell responses to AZD1222 COVID-19 vaccine. Assay: immunoSEQ multiplex PCR; the TCRdb copy retains only in-frame clones and omits some. This repertoire shows about 110,000 clones, 87% found once; its top ten account for approximately 5.5%. Specimen: peripheral blood, collected on day 0 of AZD1222 vaccination. Source of these receptors: an adult in good health.

This clone was seen only once. This chain connects TRBV5-1 to TRBJ2-1, with 12 positions matching TRBD1. The CDR3 spans 15 residues. J gave up 8 bases and V 4 bases, and 7 bases lay outside the gene matches. CDR1 SGHRS and CDR2 YFSETQ come from the germline V gene. The CDR3 reads CASSPGQGAYHEQFF. The CDR3 region has the DNA TGCGCCAGCAGCCCGGGACAGGGGGCGTATCATGAGCAGTTCTTC.

The chain employs TRBV15 and TRBJ1-1; D might be TRBD1 (5 bases). This CDR3 spans 15 amino acids. CDR1 LNHNV and CDR2 YYDKDF come from the germline V gene (reference sequence). The V and J ends lost 0 bases and 1 base respectively, with 9 bases between them. CDR3 nucleotide sequence: TGTGCCACCAGCAGAGATAAGGGGACGAACACTGAAGCTTTCTTT. Its translation is CATSRDKGTNTEAFF.

The V and J genes are TRBV19 and TRBJ1-6; 7 bases are shared with TRBD1. The CDR3 length is 15 residues. With 1 base clipped from V and 6 bases from J, the junction kept 3 bases outside the gene matches. Germline values: CDR1 LNHDA, CDR2 SQIVND (reference sequence). CDR3 in amino acids: CASSIVPGGNSPLHF. The DNA of the CDR3 is TGTGCCAGTAGTATAGTCCCAGGGGGTAATTCACCCCTCCACTTT.

The chain recombines TRBV27 with TRBJ2-7, with TRBD2 matching 8 bases. Germline lookup yields CDR1 MNHEY and CDR2 SMNVEV (reference sequence). The CDR3 totals 17 residues. V dropped 1 base and J dropped 1; count of bases not matched to a gene: 9. The CDR3 DNA sequence: TGTGCCAGCAGTTTATACGGAGCGGGAGCTAATTCCTACGAGCAGTACTTC. As protein: CASSLYGAGANSYEQYF.

The chain carries TRBV7-9 and TRBJ1-2; no clear D gene. Trimming stripped 1 base from V and 8 bases from J, with 8 bases between. In germline, CDR1 is SEHNR, CDR2 FQNEAQ (reference sequence). This CDR3 region has 12 residues. CDR3 sequence reads: CASSLEREGYTF. The CDR3 DNA reads TGTGCCAGCAGCTTAGAAAGGGAGGGCTACACCTTC. The variable domain in full, with the rest retrieved from reference TRBV7-9 and TRBJ1-2, is DTGVSQNPRHKITKRGQNVTFRCDPISEHNRLYWYRQTLGQGPEFLTYFQNEAQLEKSRLLSDRFSAERPKGSFSTLEIQRTEQGDSAMYLCASSLEREGYTFGSGTRLTVV.

V is TRBV10-3 and J is TRBJ1-2, with 9 nucleotides matching TRBD1. The CDR3 consists of 14 residues. The V and J ends lost 6 bases and 5 bases, in that order; junction bases with no gene match: 7. Germline CDR1 is ENHRY and CDR2 is SYGVKD. CDR3: CAISAGQGEYGYTF. The CDR3 coding sequence is TGTGCCATCAGCGCGGGACAGGGTGAATATGGCTACACCTTC.

This clone was picked up one time. This chain uses TRBV28 with TRBJ2-3; D is unresolved. Trimming shortened V by 5 bases and J by 3 bases, and 6 bases separated the two germline ends. CDR1 is MDHEN and CDR2 is SYDVKM in the germline V gene. This CDR3 has 12 residues. The CDR3 DNA reads as TGTGCCAGCAGTCAGTTGACAGATACGCAGTATTTT. This sequence encodes CASSQLTDTQYF.

This clone has a single count. This chain connects TRBV30 to TRBJ1-2; D unresolved. The ends were cut back, 0 bases at V and 4 bases at J, with 15 bases in the middle. Germline values: CDR1 GTSNPN, CDR2 SVGIG (reference sequence). The CDR3 covers 15 residues. CDR3 sequence: CAWSVGDTGVYGYTF. CDR3 coding DNA: TGTGCCTGGAGTGTAGGTGATACGGGAGTCTATGGCTACACCTTC.

This clone has a single count. The J gene is TRBJ1-2, the V gene TRBV10-3; D unresolved. V was cut by 0 bases and J by 1 base, with 6 bases left in between. Germline CDR1 ENHRY, CDR2 SYGVKD. The CDR3 loop spans 14 amino acids. CDR3 sequence (DNA): TGTGCCATCAGTGAGTCGGGCCGTAACTATGGCTACACCTTC. Translation: CAISESGRNYGYTF.

For the CDR3, the DNA is TGTGCCAGCAGTTTTACCAGCGGGACAGGTGATGAAAAACTGTTTTTT. This codes for CASSFTSGTGDEKLFF. The genes are TRBV28 and TRBJ1-4; 8 nucleotides align to TRBD1. V shed 3 bases and J 6 bases; nucleotides not matched to a gene: 9. CDR3 length: 16 amino acids. Per germline, CDR1 MDHEN and CDR2 SYDVKM.

The chain recombines TRBV10-3 with TRBJ2-3, with 7 nucleotides matching TRBD1. This CDR3 spans 14 amino acids. CDR1 ENHRY and CDR2 SYGVKD come from the germline V gene. With V trimmed by 4 bases and J by 4 bases, 5 bases remained unmatched. DNA for the CDR3: TGTGCCATCAGTGTGGGACAGAACGCAGATACGCAGTATTTT. This sequence encodes CAISVGQNADTQYF.

The chain couples TRBV7-2 to TRBJ2-3; 13 bases align to TRBD2. This CDR3 spans 18 amino acids. V gave up 5 bases and J gave up 6 bases; unmatched junction bases: 14. Germline-derived CDR1 and CDR2 are SGHTA and FQGNSA. The CDR3 sequence is CASSPQGAGTSGMDTQYF. As DNA, the CDR3 is TGTGCCAGCAGCCCCCAGGGGGCGGGGACTAGCGGGATGGATACGCAGTATTTT.

The chain links TRBV12-3 or TRBV12-4 to TRBJ1-2, with 7 positions matching TRBD1. The CDR3 loop spans 13 amino acids. Unmatched junction bases numbered 1, after V lost 2 bases and J lost 4 bases. The chain's CDR3 is CASSLWDSYGYTF. CDR3 sequence (DNA): TGTGCCAGCAGTTTATGGGACAGCTATGGCTACACCTTC.

The chain links TRBV15 to TRBJ1-5; no definite D call. This CDR3 has 16 residues. The V end was cut by 5 bases, the J end by 0 bases, with 14 bases between. Germline assignment: CDR1 LNHNV and CDR2 YYDKDF (reference sequence). The CDR3 region is CATSLPGRYSNQPQHF. The CDR3 coding sequence is TGTGCCACCAGCCTTCCGGGCAGATATAGCAATCAGCCCCAGCATTTT.

V is TRBV2 and J is TRBJ2-3; 9 bases agree with TRBD1. With V trimmed by 6 bases and J by 5 bases, 9 bases remained unmatched. The CDR3 is 15 amino acids. Germline CDR1 SNHLY, CDR2 FYNNEI. The CDR3 region is CASSYGTGKGDTQYF. CDR3 nucleotides: TGTGCCAGCAGCTATGGGACAGGGAAGGGAGATACGCAGTATTTT.

This chain connects TRBV15 to TRBJ1-2; tentative D call: TRBD1 (5 bases). This CDR3 comprises 12 residues. The germline gives CDR1 LNHNV, CDR2 YYDKDF (reference sequence). Trimming cost V 5 bases and J 4 bases, with 8 bases left between them. This chain's CDR3 is CATSRDFYGYTF. DNA for the CDR3: TGTGCCACCAGCCGGGACTTCTATGGCTACACCTTC.

This clone has just one count. The rearrangement uses TRBV2 and TRBJ1-3; D possibly corresponds to TRBD1 (6 bases). The germline V gene has CDR1 SNHLY and CDR2 FYNNEI. The CDR3 totals 16 residues. The germline V and J ends were trimmed by 6 bases and 0 bases, with 15 bases remaining between them. The CDR3 is CASRGGSSSSGNTIYF. CDR3 DNA: TGTGCCAGCAGGGGGGGCAGTTCGAGCTCTGGAAACACCATATATTTT. Supplemented by reference TRBV2 and TRBJ1-3, the full variable domain reads EPEVTQTPSHQVTQMGQEVILRCVPISNHLYFYWYRQILGQKVEFLVSFYNNEISEKSEIFDDQFSVERPDGSNFTLKIRSTKLEDSAMYFCASRGGSSSSGNTIYFGEGSWLTVV.

CDR3 in DNA: TGTGCCAGCAGCGTAGAGGTCAGCGGGGAGCTGTTTTTT. It codes for CASSVEVSGELFF. The chain joins TRBV9 to TRBJ2-2, with D unclear. CDR3 length: 13 amino acids. With 0 bases removed from V and 7 bases from J, the gap between germline ends came to 7 bases. The germline CDR1 and CDR2 sequences are SGDLS and YYNGEE.

The chain is built from TRBV7-4 and TRBJ1-3, with D possibly matching TRBD1 (5 bases). The CDR3 is 16 amino acids. CDR1 and CDR2 (germline): SGHVT, SQSDAQ. Trimming pared 5 bases from V and 8 bases from J, leaving 22 bases between. The CDR3 spells CASSLVGRGVGDTIYF. The CDR3 DNA is TGTGCCAGCAGCCTGGTTGGGAGGGGAGTTGGGGACACCATATATTTT.

V and J are TRBV10-2 and TRBJ1-2, with 7 bases aligning to TRBD1. V shed 2 bases, J shed 8 bases, and the junction held 5 bases outside the gene matches. Germline V gene data show CDR1 as WSHSY and CDR2 as SAAADI. The CDR3 has 13 amino acids. This CDR3 reads CASSEGQDGGYTF. The CDR3 DNA is TGCGCCAGCAGTGAGGGACAGGATGGCGGCTACACCTTC.

This chain uses TRBV4-1 with TRBJ2-2; D could derive from TRBD1 or TRBD2 (6 bases each). V lost 0 bases and J 5 bases, leaving 16 bases between the germline ends. Germline CDR1 reads MGHRA; CDR2 reads YSYEKL. The CDR3 is 17 residues long. This CDR3 reads CASSQETAGGRTGELFF. CDR3 sequence (DNA): TGCGCCAGCAGCCAAGAAACAGCCGGGGGCCGGACCGGGGAGCTGTTTTTT.

This chain joins TRBV30 and TRBJ1-5; tentative D call: TRBD1 (5 bases). V shed 2 bases and J shed 2 bases, with 7 bases lying between them. CDR1 GTSNPN and CDR2 SVGIG come from the germline V gene (reference sequence). The CDR3 is made up of 13 amino acids. CDR3 nucleotide sequence: TGTGCCTGGAGTAGGGACCGCAATCAGCCCCAGCATTTT. Its translation is CAWSRDRNQPQHF. The full variable domain, completed using reference TRBV30 and TRBJ1-5, is SQTIHQWPATLVQPVGSPLSLECTVEGTSNPNLYWYRQAAGRGLQLLFYSVGIGQISSEVPQNLSASRPQDRQFILSSKKLLLSDSGFYLCAWSRDRNQPQHFGDGTRLSIL.

This clone was seen ten or more times. V and J are TRBV4-3 and TRBJ1-5, with TRBD1 identical over 7 bases. CDR1 and CDR2 from the germline V gene are LGHNA and YSLEER. The V gene end was trimmed by 4 bases and the J gene end by 11 bases; junction bases not matched to a gene: 11. The CDR3 contains 14 residues. The CDR3, as DNA: TGCGCCAGCAGCCGATGGACAGGACCTTACTCCCAGCATTTT. It specifies CASSRWTGPYSQHF.